Each of the 19 T cell receptor beta chains below was sequenced from the same sample in a study of T cells in Graves' hyperthyroidism and ophthalmopathy. The CDR3 regions of TCR beta were amplified from RNA transcripts. Initially, a first-round RT-PCR of the TCR CDR3 employed the HTBI primer set. TCRdb passed the multiplex PCR reads through MiXCR, listing each CDR3 protein once. The top ten hold about 20% of the sample, which has roughly 360,000 distinct CDR3 sequences, roughly 13% seen once. The sequenced material came from blood. The source is a man aged 25-40 years with Graves' hyperthyroidism that later progressed to Graves' ophthalmopathy.

This clonotype has a count of ten or more. The rearrangement joins TRBV19 to TRBJ2-2, with a weak D call TRBD1 (8 bases). V was trimmed by 2 bases and J by 4 bases, leaving 20 bases between them. CDR3 length: 18 residues. Germline lookup yields CDR1 LNHDA and CDR2 SQIVND (reference sequence). The CDR3 DNA is TGTGCCAGTAGTATACCATCACGGACAGGGAGGGTCACCGGGGAGCTGTTTTTT. Translation: CASSIPSRTGRVTGELFF.

V and J are TRBV10-2 and TRBJ1-1, with 7 bases that match TRBD1. V lost 10 bases to trimming and J lost 5 bases; unmatched junction nucleotides: 7. This CDR3 comprises 12 residues. Germline CDR1 reads WSHSY; CDR2 reads SAAADI. The CDR3, as DNA: TGCGCCACCTTGACAGGGATAACTGAAGCTTTCTTT. Translating gives CATLTGITEAFF.

The chain employs TRBV6-1 and TRBJ2-1; 10 nucleotides line up with TRBD1. Germline CDR1 reads MNHNS; CDR2 reads SASEGT. Germline trimming cut 5 bases from V and 7 bases from J; bases unmatched to any gene: 8. CDR3 size: 15 residues. For the CDR3, the DNA is TGTGCCAGCAGTCCCGACAGGGGGCGCGTGAATGAGCAGTTCTTC. Protein: CASSPDRGRVNEQFF.

There are a few counts of this clonotype. V is TRBV5-1 and J is TRBJ2-1, with 8 nucleotides matching TRBD2. The CDR3 is 17 residues long. Trimming took 3 bases from V and 5 from J; bases not matched to a gene: 13. Germline V CDR1 and CDR2: SGHRS, YFSETQ. The CDR3 DNA reads as TGCGCCAGCAGCTCCCGGCCGGCTAGCGGGCTTCACAATGAGCAGTTCTTC. Protein: CASSSRPASGLHNEQFF.

This chain joins TRBV3-1 and TRBJ2-7, with a tentative D call TRBD1 (6 bases). CDR1 and CDR2 from the germline V gene are LGHDT and YNNKEL (reference sequence). The ends were cut back, 4 bases at V and 0 bases at J, with 10 bases in the middle. CDR3 length: 14 residues. CDR3 region: CASSRNRVSYEQYF. The CDR3 DNA is TGTGCCAGCAGCCGGAACAGGGTCTCCTACGAGCAGTACTTC.

This clonotype was observed at least ten times. This rearrangement joins TRBV11-1 to TRBJ2-4; 10 nucleotides align to TRBD1. Per germline, CDR1 SGHAT and CDR2 FQDESV (reference sequence). The CDR3 is 15 residues long. Losses at the gene ends were 5 bases for V and 3 bases for J; bases not matched to a gene: 4. DNA for the CDR3: TGTGCCAGCAGCACGGGACAGGGGATCAAAAACATTCAGTACTTC. It yields the protein CASSTGQGIKNIQYF.

The chain employs TRBV11-2 and TRBJ2-7; 7 nucleotides agree with TRBD1. Germline values: CDR1 SGHAT, CDR2 FQNNGV. The CDR3 contains 15 residues. With 6 bases clipped from V and 0 bases from J, the junction kept 8 bases outside the gene matches. The CDR3 DNA is TGTGCCAGCAGACCTCTCCGGGACAGCTCCTACGAGCAGTACTTC. This codes for CASRPLRDSSYEQYF.

For this clonotype: A read error may explain this, as a much larger clone is one base away. The chain couples TRBV4-1 to TRBJ1-4; the match to TRBD1 covers 8 bases. This CDR3 has 13 amino acids. The J segment lost 8 bases and the V segment lost 3 bases, leaving 2 bases of the junction unmatched. Germline CDR1 MGHRA, CDR2 YSYEKL. This CDR3 reads CASSQDRAEKLFF. The DNA of the CDR3 is TGCGCCAGCAGCCAGGACAGGGCCGAAAAACTGTTTTTT.

This clonotype was counted ten times or more. V usage is TRBV29-1 and J usage is TRBJ2-1; TRBD2 is a possible D gene (6 bases). The CDR3 is 16 amino acids. Germline V gene sequence: CDR1 SQVTM, CDR2 ANQGSEA. V was trimmed by 6 bases and J by 4 bases, leaving 22 bases between them. The CDR3 loop is CSVGRDWELGYNEQFF. CDR3 in DNA: TGCAGCGTGGGCCGGGACTGGGAGTTGGGGTACAATGAGCAGTTCTTC.

Turning to this clonotype: A much larger clone differs from this one at a single base, so this may be a read error. The chain has TRBV18 and TRBJ2-1; D unresolved. CDR3 length: 13 residues. Looked up from germline, CDR1 is KGHSH and CDR2 is LQKENI. CDR3 DNA sequence: TGTGCCAGCTCACCGAGCTCCTACAATGAGCGGTTCTTC. It encodes CASSPSSYNERFF.

CDR3 nucleotide sequence: TGTGCCAGCAGCGCCGACAGGGTTGATACGCAGTATTTT. Translation gives CASSADRVDTQYF. The V gene is TRBV9, the J gene TRBJ2-3, with 7 bases fitting TRBD1. This CDR3 is 13 amino acids long. V lost 3 bases to trimming and J lost 6 bases; unmatched junction nucleotides: 4. Germline CDR1 and CDR2: SGDLS and YYNGEE. Supplemented by reference TRBV9 and TRBJ2-3, the full variable domain reads DSGVTQTPKHLITATGQRVTLRCSPRSGDLSVYWYQQSLDQGLQFLIQYYNGEERAKGNILERFSAQQFPDLHSELNLSSLELGDSALYFCASSADRVDTQYFGPGTRLTVL.

The rearrangement joins TRBV30 to TRBJ1-1, with TRBD1 identical over 7 bases. The J segment lost 4 bases and the V segment lost 4 bases, leaving 9 bases of the junction unmatched. CDR1 is GTSNPN and CDR2 is SVGIG in the germline V gene (reference sequence). CDR3 size: 14 residues. CDR3 sequence (DNA): TGTGCCTGGACCCAGGGGGGGGCGGTCACTGAAGCTTTCTTT. The encoded protein is CAWTQGGAVTEAFF.

This clonotype turned up a few times. This chain links TRBV10-3 with TRBJ2-7, with 8 bases identical to TRBD1. The CDR3 totals 16 residues. Per the germline V gene, CDR1 is ENHRY and CDR2 is SYGVKD. After removal of 6 bases from V and 2 bases from J, the junction contained 12 bases not matched to a gene. The CDR3 DNA sequence: TGTGCCATCAGCCCTGGGTCCGGACAGGGCGCCTACGAGCAGTACTTC. Translated, it gives CAISPGSGQGAYEQYF.

This clonotype was seen more than once but under ten times. The J gene is TRBJ1-2, the V gene TRBV5-1; TRBD1 agrees at 7 bases. CDR1 is SGHRS, CDR2 YFSETQ, per germline. CDR3 length: 15 amino acids. The junction had 8 bases not matched to a gene; V was cut back by 2 bases and J by 4 bases. The CDR3 DNA follows: TGCGCCAGCAGCTTACCGGGACAGCTAACCTATGGCTACACCTTC. Amino acids: CASSLPGQLTYGYTF.

Only a few counts were recorded for this clonotype. This rearrangement joins TRBV14 to TRBJ2-3; TRBD2 matches at 12 bases. CDR3 length equals 14 residues. With 3 bases clipped from V and 10 bases from J, the junction kept 5 bases outside the gene matches. Germline values: CDR1 SGHDN, CDR2 FVKESK. CDR3 residues: CASSQASGGAAQYF. CDR3 DNA: TGTGCCAGCAGCCAGGCTAGCGGGGGGGCTGCGCAGTATTTT.

The sample holds many counts of this clonotype. The rearrangement links TRBV20-1 to TRBJ2-5; TRBD2 matches 8 bases. The V and J ends lost 0 bases and 7 bases, in that order; junction bases with no gene match: 16. Looked up from germline, CDR1 is DFQATT and CDR2 is SNEGSKA (reference sequence). The CDR3 sequence is 17 residues long. CDR3 sequence (DNA): TGCAGTGCTAGAGATTCCCGCGGGGGGCTTCATCGTGGGACCCAGTACTTC. As protein: CSARDSRGGLHRGTQYF.

This clonotype has ten or more counts. The chain combines TRBV2 with TRBJ2-2, with D possibly being TRBD1 (5 bases). The CDR3 is 15 residues long. Germline-derived CDR1 and CDR2 are SNHLY and FYNNEI. V was clipped by 4 bases and J by 1 base, with 10 bases between them. This chain's CDR3 is CASSGQSLNTGELFF. Here the CDR3 DNA reads TGTGCCAGCAGTGGACAGAGTTTGAACACCGGGGAGCTGTTTTTT.

This clonotype was detected only once. This chain uses TRBV14 with TRBJ1-2; D not resolved. Trimming took 1 base from V and 8 from J, leaving 14 bases between them. Germline V gene data show CDR1 as SGHDN and CDR2 as FVKESK. The CDR3 extends over 14 amino acids. The CDR3 here is CASSQAFSAGGYTF. CDR3 coding DNA: TGTGCCAGCAGCCAAGCGTTCTCCGCCGGGGGCTACACCTTC.

This clonotype was seen ten or more times. This sequence joins TRBV3-1 and TRBJ2-3; maybe TRBD2 (6 bases). The germline gives CDR1 LGHDT, CDR2 YNNKEL (reference sequence). Trimming left V 1 base short and J 3 bases short, with 11 bases between. The length of the CDR3 is 15 residues. The CDR3 spells CASSQAGVGTDTQYF. In nucleotides, the CDR3 is TGTGCCAGCAGCCAAGCGGGGGTGGGGACAGATACGCAGTATTTT.